Each of the 30 T cell receptor beta chains below was sequenced from the same sample in a study of regulatory T cells in long-lasting Graves disease. Noted time point: newly diagnosed GD, antithyroid drugs for less than 3 months. PBMC-derived RNA was used for the TCR library. The authors built TCR beta libraries using iRepertoire HTBI primers and Arm-PCR of CDR3 regions. TCRdb re-called the multiplex PCR reads through MiXCR, storing one row per CDR3 protein. The profile shows around 400,000 distinct CDR3 sequences, around 16% of them singletons. The sequenced sample was peripheral blood mononuclear cells (PBMCs), obtained at new diagnosis, from a patient treated with antithyroid drugs. The source is a female donor with Graves disease.

This clonotype was seen many times. The CDR3, as DNA: TGTGCCAGCAGCCATTCCGGCAGCGGGCCTAGCACAGATACGCAGTATTTT. Amino acid sequence: CASSHSGSGPSTDTQYF. The rearrangement links TRBV12-3 or TRBV12-4 to TRBJ2-3; a weak D match, TRBD2 (6 bases). The length of the CDR3 is 17 residues. Trimming pared 6 bases from V and 0 bases from J, leaving 19 bases between.

The sample holds a few counts of this clonotype. The V gene is TRBV28, the J gene TRBJ1-2; TRBD1 might be the D (6 bases). Germline CDR1 MDHEN, CDR2 SYDVKM. V gave up 6 bases and J gave up 5 bases, with 16 bases separating them. The CDR3 runs to 14 residues. CDR3 sequence (DNA): TGTGCCAGCAGCTTCGACAGGTCCCTATATGGCTACACCTTC. Translation gives CASSFDRSLYGYTF.

This clonotype showed up just a few times. The chain combines TRBV27 with TRBJ2-6; D remains unclear. This CDR3 contains 12 residues. The germline V gene has CDR1 MNHEY and CDR2 SMNVEV (reference sequence). V dropped 8 bases and J dropped 0 bases, with 2 bases sitting between them. CDR3 residues: CASLSGANVLTF. The CDR3 coding sequence is TGTGCCAGCCTCTCTGGGGCCAACGTCCTGACTTTC.

This clonotype appeared a few times. This chain joins TRBV9 and TRBJ2-1, with D possibly being TRBD1 or TRBD2 (5 bases each). The germline CDR1 and CDR2 sequences are SGDLS and YYNGEE. CDR3 length equals 15 residues. V shed 1 base and J shed 7 bases, with 15 bases lying between them. The CDR3 sequence is CASSVYGGVENEQFF. The DNA for the CDR3 is TGTGCCAGCAGCGTATATGGGGGAGTGGAGAATGAGCAGTTCTTC.

The rearrangement uses TRBV5-5 and TRBJ2-7, with a tentative D call TRBD1 (6 bases). The CDR3 runs 12 residues. The ends were cut back, 3 bases at V and 7 bases at J, with 11 bases in the middle. Germline loops: CDR1 SGHKS, CDR2 YYEKEE (reference sequence). CDR3 bases: TGTGCCAGCAGCTGGACTCAGGGGGAGCAGTACTTC. Residues: CASSWTQGEQYF.

This clonotype was counted many times. The V gene is TRBV27, the J gene TRBJ1-1; 8 bases are shared with TRBD1. The CDR3 spans 15 residues. Germline lookup yields CDR1 MNHEY and CDR2 SMNVEV (reference sequence). The trim removed 5 bases at V and 4 bases at J, leaving 9 bases unmatched. The CDR3 DNA is TGTGCCAGCAGTGCTTCAGGGGGCCGAGTCACTGAAGCTTTCTTT. This encodes CASSASGGRVTEAFF.

This clonotype was picked up a small number of times. The chain employs TRBV5-1 and TRBJ1-3, with no clear D. The V end was cut by 1 base, the J end by 2 bases, with 13 bases between. Germline-derived CDR1 and CDR2 are SGHRS and YFSETQ. The length of the CDR3 is 16 residues. Here the CDR3 reads CASSLSGSAPGNTIYF. CDR3 nucleotide sequence: TGCGCCAGCAGCTTGAGTGGGAGCGCCCCTGGAAACACCATATATTTT.

The sample holds many counts of this clonotype. This sequence joins TRBV15 and TRBJ1-5; no firm D call. This CDR3 is built from 15 residues. The germline V gene has CDR1 LNHNV and CDR2 YYDKDF (reference sequence). Trimming shortened V by 0 bases and J by 4 bases, and 10 bases separated the two germline ends. CDR3 DNA: TGTGCCACCAGCAGAGATGGACGGTCAAATCAGCCCCAGCATTTT. Translation: CATSRDGRSNQPQHF.

This clonotype came up a few times. The J gene is TRBJ1-3, the V gene TRBV7-9; D gene ambiguous. Germline V gene sequence: CDR1 SEHNR, CDR2 FQNEAQ (reference sequence). Trimming shortened V by 1 base and J by 0 bases, and 4 bases separated the two germline ends. This CDR3 is built from 14 residues. The CDR3 protein is CASSLEVSGNTIYF. DNA for the CDR3: TGTGCCAGCAGCTTAGAAGTCTCTGGAAACACCATATATTTT.

This clonotype showed up just a few times. This chain connects TRBV7-6 to TRBJ2-2; 8 bases fit TRBD1. The CDR3 is 17 residues long. Germline values: CDR1 SGHVS, CDR2 FNYEAQ. V was pared by 1 base and J by 1 base, with 5 bases of the junction left unmatched. The CDR3 is CASSLDSDRENTGELFF. The DNA for the CDR3 is TGTGCCAGCAGCTTAGATTCGGACAGGGAGAACACCGGGGAGCTGTTTTTT.

This clonotype was found many times. The chain recombines TRBV27 with TRBJ2-3, with a weak D call TRBD1 (5 bases). Germline V gene sequence: CDR1 MNHEY, CDR2 SMNVEV (reference sequence). V was trimmed by 6 bases and J by 6 bases, leaving 25 bases between them. The CDR3 loop spans 17 amino acids. CDR3 sequence reads: CASRYDPRAARGDTQYF. The CDR3 DNA is TGTGCCAGCAGATACGACCCCAGGGCGGCAAGGGGTGATACGCAGTATTTT.

In the case of this clonotype: This sequence may be a read error, since a much larger clone differs from it by one base. The genes are TRBV20-1 and TRBJ2-7; the D is unclear. Trimming took 6 bases from V and 5 from J, leaving 26 bases between them. The CDR3 has 16 residues. The germline gives CDR1 DFQATT, CDR2 SNEGSKA (reference sequence). Written as DNA, the CDR3 is TGCAGTGCCGTGCCCCCGAATCCACCTCGCCCCCACGAGCAGTACTTC. Translation gives CSAVPPNPPRPHEQYF.

This clonotype was seen ten or more times. The chain has TRBV5-1 and TRBJ2-2; 7 bases agree with TRBD1. The CDR3 extends over 15 amino acids. CDR1 SGHRS and CDR2 YFSETQ come from the germline V gene. With 7 bases clipped from V and 4 bases from J, the junction kept 10 bases outside the gene matches. CDR3 amino acids: CASHRGAEFTGELFF. In DNA, the CDR3 is TGCGCCAGCCACAGGGGTGCAGAGTTCACCGGGGAGCTGTTTTTT.

The chain employs TRBV18 and TRBJ1-1; D might be TRBD1 (5 bases). This CDR3 is built from 14 residues. Trimming left V 0 bases short and J 8 bases short, with 13 bases between. Germline CDR1 reads KGHSH; CDR2 reads LQKENI. As DNA, the CDR3 is TGTGCCAGCTCACCACCCCGGGGGTTAGGGGAAGCTTTCTTT. Protein: CASSPPRGLGEAFF.

This clonotype was recorded at least ten times. The chain joins TRBV6-2 or TRBV6-3 to TRBJ2-7, with TRBD2 matching 8 bases. V trimming: 4 bases; J trimming: 6 bases; junction bases outside the gene matches: 11. Per germline, CDR1 MNHEY and CDR2 SVGEGT. The CDR3 sequence is 15 residues long. The CDR3 region has the DNA TGTGCCAGCAGTTTAAATCCGGGAGGGCCTATCGAGCAGTACTTC. This gives the protein CASSLNPGGPIEQYF.

Comment on this clonotype: A much larger clone lies one base from this, so it may be a read error. The chain has TRBV2 and TRBJ2-7, with TRBD1 identical over 10 bases. The CDR3 is 14 residues long. From germline, CDR1 is SNHLY and CDR2 FYNNEI. CDR3 region: CTSKRTGGSYEQYF. CDR3 coding DNA: TGTACCAGCAAACGGACAGGGGGCTCCTACGAGCAGTACTTC.

The table lists this clonotype with many counts. This chain connects TRBV2 to TRBJ2-1; D possibly matches TRBD1 or TRBD2 (5 bases each). Germline values: CDR1 SNHLY, CDR2 FYNNEI. The V end lost 2 bases, the J end lost 2 bases, and 7 bases lay between the germline ends. The CDR3 is made up of 14 amino acids. Written as DNA, the CDR3 is TGTGCCAGCAGTGAACGGGACCCCTACAATGAGCAGTTCTTC. This encodes CASSERDPYNEQFF.

The V call is TRBV4-3, the J call TRBJ2-7, with D uncertain. The germline V and J ends were trimmed by 0 bases and 4 bases, with 10 bases remaining between them. Germline values: CDR1 LGHNA, CDR2 YSLEER. The CDR3 consists of 14 residues. The DNA of the CDR3 is TGCGCCAGCAGCCAAGATTGGCGAGATTACGAGCAGTACTTC. Its protein is CASSQDWRDYEQYF.

V is TRBV7-2 and J is TRBJ2-4, with 8 nucleotides matching TRBD2. Germline V CDR1 and CDR2: SGHTA, FQGNSA. The trim removed 9 bases at V and 3 bases at J, leaving 16 bases unmatched. This CDR3 comprises 17 residues. The chain's CDR3 is CASTLGGVIMDKNIQYF. The CDR3, as DNA: TGTGCCAGTACACTCGGGGGGGTTATCATGGACAAAAACATTCAGTACTTC.

The sample holds many counts of this clonotype. V and J are TRBV27 and TRBJ1-1; TRBD1 is a possible D gene (5 bases). Germline V gene lookup returns CDR1 MNHEY and CDR2 SMNVEV (reference sequence). V lost 7 bases and J 4 bases, leaving 19 bases between the germline ends. The CDR3 runs to 15 residues. The CDR3 sequence is CASTGTSRRGTEAFF. Here the CDR3 DNA reads TGTGCCAGCACCGGGACCTCCCGGCGAGGCACTGAAGCTTTCTTT.

This clonotype was picked up many times. V is TRBV19 and J is TRBJ1-5; 7 bases map to TRBD1. CDR3 size: 13 residues. Trimming cost V 8 bases and J 6 bases; bases outside gene matches: 7. Germline V lookup: CDR1 LNHDA, CDR2 SQIVND (reference sequence). This CDR3 reads CASEDRAGQPQHF. CDR3 bases: TGTGCCAGTGAAGACAGGGCGGGTCAGCCCCAGCATTTT.

A note on this clonotype: A much larger clone differs by one base, so this may be a read error. The chain combines TRBV2 with TRBJ2-7, with 8 bases matching TRBD1. Germline assignment: CDR1 SNHLY and CDR2 FYNNEI. The V segment lost 10 bases and the J segment 5 bases; nucleotides outside the gene matches: 13. The CDR3 sequence is 14 residues long. CDR3 amino acids: CAIPMDRAAHEQYF. CDR3 DNA sequence: TGTGCCATCCCCATGGACAGGGCTGCCCACGAGCAGTACTTC.

This clonotype was seen more than once but under ten times. This rearrangement joins TRBV2 to TRBJ2-4; 8 nucleotides align to TRBD1. Per germline, CDR1 SNHLY and CDR2 FYNNEI. This CDR3 has 17 residues. The trim removed 7 bases at V and 1 base at J, leaving 12 bases unmatched. This CDR3 is CASKGQGGIGAKNIQYF. The CDR3 region has the DNA TGTGCCAGCAAAGGACAGGGTGGGATTGGGGCCAAAAACATTCAGTACTTC. Full variable domain (outside the CDR3, taken from reference TRBV2 and TRBJ2-4): EPEVTQTPSHQVTQMGQEVILRCVPISNHLYFYWYRQILGQKVEFLVSFYNNEISEKSEIFDDQFSVERPDGSNFTLKIRSTKLEDSAMYFCASKGQGGIGAKNIQYFGAGTRLSVL.

This clonotype was found many times. The chain joins TRBV7-9 to TRBJ1-2; TRBD1 matches at 9 bases. The germline V gene has CDR1 SEHNR and CDR2 FQNEAQ (reference sequence). V lost 3 bases to trimming and J lost 2 bases; unmatched junction nucleotides: 4. The CDR3 is 15 amino acids. The CDR3 bases are TGTGCCAGCAGCTTCCCGACAGGGGGAAACTATGGCTACACCTTC. This encodes CASSFPTGGNYGYTF. The full variable domain, in which reference TRBV7-9 and TRBJ1-2 provide the parts outside the CDR3, is DTGVSQNPRHKITKRGQNVTFRCDPISEHNRLYWYRQTLGQGPEFLTYFQNEAQLEKSRLLSDRFSAERPKGSFSTLEIQRTEQGDSAMYLCASSFPTGGNYGYTFGSGTRLTVV.

This clonotype was seen many times. This chain uses TRBV6-2 or TRBV6-3 with TRBJ2-1; 8 bases align to TRBD1. The CDR3 is made up of 16 amino acids. CDR1 is MNHEY, CDR2 SVGEGT, per germline. J lost 6 bases, V lost 0 bases, and 7 bases had no gene match. CDR3 nucleotide sequence: TGTGCCAGCAGTTACTCGGACAGGGTATATTCCAATGAGCAGTTCTTC. Its translation is CASSYSDRVYSNEQFF.

This chain links TRBV6-1 with TRBJ2-1; 10 positions agree with TRBD2. Per the germline V gene, CDR1 is MNHNS and CDR2 is SASEGT. The CDR3 loop spans 14 amino acids. The V gene end was trimmed by 8 bases and the J gene end by 6 bases; junction bases not matched to a gene: 7. The CDR3 DNA follows: TGTGCCAGCTCAAGCGGGGGGGCAGGCAATGAGCAGTTCTTC. This encodes CASSSGGAGNEQFF.

This clonotype was seen only a few times. The V call is TRBV5-5, the J call TRBJ1-1, with 11 bases fitting TRBD1. CDR3 length: 18 amino acids. Germline-derived CDR1 and CDR2 are SGHKS and YYEKEE (reference sequence). After removal of 4 bases from V and 1 base from J, the junction contained 12 bases not matched to a gene. CDR3 nucleotides: TGTGCCAGCAGCCCCCGGACAGGGGGCCGACAGCCGAACACTGAAGCTTTCTTT. Its protein is CASSPRTGGRQPNTEAFF.

Note on this clonotype: Being one base from a much bigger clone, this may be a read error. V gene TRBV11-2 combines with J gene TRBJ2-2, with 13 bases fitting TRBD2. The CDR3 runs 15 residues. CDR1 is SGHAT and CDR2 is FQNNGV in the germline V gene. CDR3 region: CVSSRLAGGTGELFF. Written as DNA, the CDR3 is TGTGTCAGCAGCCGACTAGCGGGAGGCACCGGGGAGCTGTTTTTT.

V gene TRBV6-2 or TRBV6-3 combines with J gene TRBJ2-1, with D possibly being TRBD2 (6 bases). This CDR3 region has 15 residues. Trimming took off 5 bases at V and 7 bases at J, with 18 bases between the two ends. Germline V gene sequence: CDR1 MNHEY, CDR2 SVGEGT. For the CDR3, the DNA is TGTGCCAGCAGTGAACTCACGCCGGCGGGGAATGAGCAGTTCTTC. Translation gives CASSELTPAGNEQFF.

Only a few counts were recorded for this clonotype. This CDR3 reads CATSRLRDRGANEKLFF. CDR3 DNA: TGTGCCACCAGCAGACTCCGGGACAGGGGGGCTAATGAAAAACTGTTTTTT. This chain links TRBV15 with TRBJ1-4, with 11 bases matching TRBD1. Per germline, CDR1 LNHNV and CDR2 YYDKDF (reference sequence). Trimming took 2 bases from V and 3 from J; bases not matched to a gene: 5. CDR3 length: 17 residues.